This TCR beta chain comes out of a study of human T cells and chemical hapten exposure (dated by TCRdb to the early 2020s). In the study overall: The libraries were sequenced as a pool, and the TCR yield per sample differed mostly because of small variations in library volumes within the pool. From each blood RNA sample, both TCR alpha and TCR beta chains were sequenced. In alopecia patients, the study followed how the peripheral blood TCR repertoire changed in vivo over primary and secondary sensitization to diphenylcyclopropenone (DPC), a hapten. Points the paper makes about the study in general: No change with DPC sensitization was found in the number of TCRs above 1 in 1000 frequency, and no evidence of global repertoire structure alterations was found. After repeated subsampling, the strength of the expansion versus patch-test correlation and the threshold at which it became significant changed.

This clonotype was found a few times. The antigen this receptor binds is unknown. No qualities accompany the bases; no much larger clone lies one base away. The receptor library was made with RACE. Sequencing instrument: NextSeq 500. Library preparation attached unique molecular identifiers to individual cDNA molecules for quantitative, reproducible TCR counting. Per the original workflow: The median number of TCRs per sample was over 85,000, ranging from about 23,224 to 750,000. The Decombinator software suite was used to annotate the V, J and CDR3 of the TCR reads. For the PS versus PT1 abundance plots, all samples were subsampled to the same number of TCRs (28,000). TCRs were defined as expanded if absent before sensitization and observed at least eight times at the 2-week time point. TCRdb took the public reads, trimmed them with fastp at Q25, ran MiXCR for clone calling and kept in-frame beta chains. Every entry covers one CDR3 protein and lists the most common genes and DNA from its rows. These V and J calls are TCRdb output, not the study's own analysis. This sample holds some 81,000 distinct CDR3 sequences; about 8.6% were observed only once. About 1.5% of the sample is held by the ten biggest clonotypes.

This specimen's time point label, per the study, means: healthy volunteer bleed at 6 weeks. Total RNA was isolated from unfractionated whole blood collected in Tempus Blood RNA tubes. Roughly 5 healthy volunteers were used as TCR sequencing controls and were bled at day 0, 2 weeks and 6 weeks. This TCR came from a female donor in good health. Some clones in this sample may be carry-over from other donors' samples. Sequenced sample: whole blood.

The base sequence is TGTGCCAGCAGCTCCGGACAGGTTACCCCCATGAACACTGAAGCTTTCTTT. Its product reads: CASSSGQVTPMNTEAFF. The chain couples TRBV5-4 to TRBJ1-1; 7 nucleotides in the junction match TRBD1. Trimmed from V: 3 bases; trimmed from J: 0 bases; junction bases lacking a gene match: 11. Taken from cysteine to phenylalanine, the CDR3 has 17 residues. Kept here is only the CDR3 DNA, which spans 51 bases and is read in frame from base 1. From a lookup of the germline V gene (reference sequence), CDR1 and CDR2 are SGHNT and YYREEE.